This T cell receptor beta chain was identified in a study of shared clonotypes between healthy human individuals. Germline V gene lookup returns CDR1 SGHAT and CDR2 FQDESV (reference sequence). Trimming pared 3 bases from V and 7 bases from J, leaving 14 bases between. CDR3 length equals 14 residues. TCRdb keeps only in-frame clones here, not all; method: immunoSEQ multiplex PCR. This sample yields approximately 500,000 clones, of which approximately 82% are seen a single time; more than 10% belongs to the top ten. The receptor was isolated from a woman between 35 and 50 years old in good health. Some clones in this sample may be carry-over from other donors' samples. Sample: PBMCs. The chain carries TRBV11-1 and TRBJ2-3, with a tentative D call TRBD1 (5 bases). The CDR3 sequence: CASSFGRAGNTQYF. The DNA of the CDR3 is TGTGCCAGCAGCTTCGGCAGGGCCGGTAATACGCAGTATTTT.